A single sample is the source of the 27 T cell receptor beta chains below, sequenced in a study of regulatory T cells in long-lasting Graves disease (dated by TCRdb to the early 2020s). Libraries were constructed by multiplex PCR. The listed sequencing device is Illumina HiSeq 4000. iRepertoire HTBI primers and Arm-PCR amplification of CDR3 regions were used to construct TCR beta libraries. The raw public reads went through TCRdb reprocessing: fastp at Q25, MiXCR clone calling, in-frame beta chains kept. One record per CDR3 amino acid sequence lists the most common genes and DNA. Present in this sample are about 460,000 distinct CDR3 sequences, less than 15% of which were seen just once. The biggest ten clones account for roughly 15% of the sample. The time point label for this specimen denotes: newly diagnosed GD, antithyroid drugs for less than 3 months. RNA was extracted from PBMCs in TRIzol for both TCR sequencing and RNA sequencing.

These same records also appear under a second study, on T cells in Graves' hyperthyroidism and ophthalmopathy.

Sequences were derived from peripheral blood mononuclear cells (PBMCs), sampled at new diagnosis, from a patient treated with antithyroid drugs. These TCRs come from a woman aged 45-65 years with Graves disease. Donor details come from another sample of the same person, matched by shared clones.

This clonotype was found many times. The chain has TRBV28 and TRBJ2-1; D remains unclear. The CDR3 contains 12 residues. The germline gives CDR1 MDHEN, CDR2 SYDVKM. V was trimmed by 5 bases and J by 7 bases, leaving 9 bases between them. The CDR3 DNA reads TGTGCCAGCAGTCCGTTTATGAATGAGCAGTTCTTC. This translates into CASSPFMNEQFF.

Comments on this clonotype: Being one base from a much bigger clone, this may be a read error. The CDR3 DNA follows: TGCAGTGTTAGACCCTGGACAGGGTCGAACACTGAAGCTTTCTTT. Translated: CSVRPWTGSNTEAFF. The V call is TRBV20-1, the J call TRBJ1-1; the match to TRBD1 covers 8 bases. Germline V gene data show CDR1 as DFQATT and CDR2 as SNEGSKA (reference sequence). This CDR3 region has 15 residues.

This clonotype was counted ten times or more. The chain couples TRBV6-1 to TRBJ2-1; TRBD2 matches 12 bases. CDR1 is MNHNS, CDR2 SASEGT, per germline. V lost 8 bases and J lost 9; bases outside the gene matches: 17. This CDR3 contains 17 residues. The CDR3 sequence: CASHWLAGGTSSSEQFF. Written as DNA, the CDR3 is TGTGCCAGCCACTGGCTAGCGGGAGGGACGAGCTCTAGTGAGCAGTTCTTC.

This clonotype was detected many times. The V call is TRBV20-1, the J call TRBJ2-7; 11 nucleotides line up with TRBD2. Germline V gives CDR1 DFQATT, CDR2 SNEGSKA (reference sequence). Trimming removed 1 base from V and 3 bases from J; junction bases left unmatched: 5. The CDR3 is made up of 15 amino acids. The CDR3 sequence: CSARGTSGSSYEQYF. The CDR3 DNA reads TGCAGTGCTAGAGGTACTAGCGGGAGTAGCTACGAGCAGTACTTC.

In this sample, this clonotype turned up a few times. The junction departs from germline at one end; a sequencing error may be responsible. This chain connects TRBV28 to TRBJ2-7; D not certain. CDR3 size: 13 residues. Per the germline V gene, CDR1 is MDHEN and CDR2 is SYDVKM. CDR3 amino acids: CTSSRLLSYEQYF. The CDR3 DNA reads as TGTACCAGCAGCCGTCTTTTGTCCTACGAGCAGTACTTC.

In regard to this clonotype: A read error may produce the germline difference seen at one junction end. V gene TRBV3-1 combines with J gene TRBJ1-6; D is uncertain. Germline V gives CDR1 LGHDT, CDR2 YNNKEL (reference sequence). CDR3 length: 16 amino acids. CDR3 region: CASSHVGAGYNSPLHF. In nucleotides, the CDR3 is TGTGCCAGCAGTCATGTGGGCGCGGGCTATAATTCACCTCTCCACTTT. Full variable domain (remainder filled in from reference TRBV3-1 and TRBJ1-6): DTAVSQTPKYLVTQMGNDKSIKCEQNLGHDTMYWYKQDSKKFLKIMFSYNNKELIINETVPNRFSPKSPDKAHLNLHINSLELGDSAVYFCASSHVGAGYNSPLHFGNGTRLTVT.

This clonotype was counted at least ten times. This chain connects TRBV20-1 to TRBJ2-3, with TRBD2 identical over 8 bases. Germline V gene data show CDR1 as DFQATT and CDR2 as SNEGSKA (reference sequence). The V gene end was trimmed by 1 base and the J gene end by 5 bases; junction bases not matched to a gene: 8. This CDR3 spans 15 amino acids. DNA of the CDR3: TGCAGTGCTAGAGCGGAAGCGGGAGTGGGAGATACGCAGTATTTT. Amino acid sequence: CSARAEAGVGDTQYF.

This clonotype was seen many times. The chain joins TRBV7-3 to TRBJ2-1; TRBD2 aligns across 7 bases. Germline loops: CDR1 SGHTA, CDR2 FQGTGA. This CDR3 is built from 16 residues. V lost 1 base and J lost 2; bases outside the gene matches: 5. The CDR3 reads CASSLMGLSAYNEQFF. As DNA, the CDR3 is TGTGCCAGCAGCTTAATGGGACTATCGGCCTACAATGAGCAGTTCTTC. Complete variable domain (other parts from reference TRBV7-3 and TRBJ2-1): GAGVSQTPSNKVTEKGKYVELRCDPISGHTALYWYRQSLGQGPEFLIYFQGTGAADDSGLPNDRFFAVRPEGSVSTLKIQRTERGDSAVYLCASSLMGLSAYNEQFFGPGTRLTVL.

This clonotype was recorded at least ten times. This chain connects TRBV28 to TRBJ2-1; 7 bases line up with TRBD1. Unmatched junction bases numbered 16, after V lost 10 bases and J lost 4 bases. The germline V gene has CDR1 MDHEN and CDR2 SYDVKM. The CDR3 runs 16 residues. This chain's CDR3 is CAIRIGTGTAYNEQFF. Here the CDR3 DNA reads TGTGCCATCCGAATTGGAACCGGGACAGCATACAATGAGCAGTTCTTC. Based on the CDR3 plus reference TRBV28 and TRBJ2-1, the full variable domain is DVKVTQSSRYLVKRTGEKVFLECVQDMDHENMFWYRQDPGLGLRLIYFSYDVKMKEKGDIPEGYSVSREKKERFSLILESASTNQTSMYLCAIRIGTGTAYNEQFFGPGTRLTVL.

This clonotype was counted only a few times. The V call is TRBV28, the J call TRBJ2-5, with TRBD2 matching 7 bases. Germline-derived CDR1 and CDR2 are MDHEN and SYDVKM. This CDR3 has 15 residues. With 6 bases clipped from V and 1 base from J, the junction kept 8 bases outside the gene matches. The CDR3, as DNA: TGTGCCAGCAGGAACTCTTGGACTAGCCAAGAGACCCAGTACTTC. Translation gives CASRNSWTSQETQYF.

Details on this clonotype: A much larger clone differs by one base, so this may be a read error. The chain uses TRBV2 and TRBJ2-1; 8 bases line up with TRBD1. Germline V gene sequence: CDR1 SNHLY, CDR2 FYNNEI. J gave up 10 bases and V 5 bases, and 10 bases lay outside the gene matches. The CDR3 extends over 14 amino acids. The CDR3 protein is CASSQDRESYEQFF. CDR3 DNA: TGTGCCAGCAGTCAGGACAGGGAGAGCTACGAGCAGTTCTTC.

At least ten counts were recorded for this clonotype. The V gene is TRBV12-3 or TRBV12-4, the J gene TRBJ1-2, with D possibly matching TRBD1 (6 bases). Trimming took 1 base from V and 4 from J, leaving 10 bases between them. This CDR3 is built from 14 residues. CDR3 nucleotide sequence: TGTGCCAGCAGTTTAGACAGGGAGGGCTATGGCTACACCTTC. Amino acids: CASSLDREGYGYTF.

This clonotype occurred many times. V usage is TRBV28 and J usage is TRBJ2-1, with 7 bases lining up with TRBD1. The CDR3 has 15 amino acids. V was pared by 2 bases and J by 7 bases, with 8 bases of the junction left unmatched. CDR1 is MDHEN and CDR2 is SYDVKM in the germline V gene. DNA of the CDR3: TGTGCCAGCAGTTTACGCAATAAACAGGGGAATGAGCAGTTCTTC. Protein: CASSLRNKQGNEQFF. The variable domain in full, with the rest retrieved from reference TRBV28 and TRBJ2-1, is DVKVTQSSRYLVKRTGEKVFLECVQDMDHENMFWYRQDPGLGLRLIYFSYDVKMKEKGDIPEGYSVSREKKERFSLILESASTNQTSMYLCASSLRNKQGNEQFFGPGTRLTVL.

As regards this clonotype: The junction differs from germline at one of its ends, possibly a read error. The chain links TRBV5-1 to TRBJ1-1; no definite D call. CDR3 size: 13 residues. Looked up from germline, CDR1 is SGHRS and CDR2 is YFSETQ. The DNA for the CDR3 is TGCGCCAGCGGCTTGGATAACTTTGCTGAAGCTTTCTTT. Translation: CASGLDNFAEAFF. The full variable domain, completed using reference TRBV5-1 and TRBJ1-1, is KAGVTQTPRYLIKTRGQQVTLSCSPISGHRSVSWYQQTPGQGLQFLFEYFSETQRNKGNFPGRFSGRQFSNSRSEMNVSTLELGDSALYLCASGLDNFAEAFFGQGTRLTVV.

This clonotype was detected ten times or more. The rearrangement uses TRBV5-1 and TRBJ1-4; TRBD1 agrees at 8 bases. J was trimmed by 8 bases and V by 4 bases; bases with no gene match: 10. The CDR3 loop spans 15 amino acids. Germline-derived CDR1 and CDR2 are SGHRS and YFSETQ. CDR3 nucleotide sequence: TGCGCCAGCAGCAGGATGACAGGGGAGGGAGAAAAACTGTTTTTT. It specifies CASSRMTGEGEKLFF.

The chain couples TRBV7-9 to TRBJ2-7, with 8 bases lining up with TRBD2. Germline trimming cut 1 base from V and 1 base from J; bases unmatched to any gene: 3. Germline CDR1 reads SEHNR; CDR2 reads FQNEAQ (reference sequence). This CDR3 comprises 15 residues. The CDR3 nucleotides read TGTGCCAGCAGCTTAGGGATAGCGGGGTCCTACGAGCAGTACTTC. It encodes CASSLGIAGSYEQYF.

The chain carries TRBV6-1 and TRBJ2-2, with 16 positions matching TRBD2. Germline V gene sequence: CDR1 MNHNS, CDR2 SASEGT. The CDR3 is made up of 18 amino acids. Losses at the gene ends were 7 bases for V and 5 bases for J; bases not matched to a gene: 10. CDR3 sequence (DNA): TGTGCCAGCACTAGACCCAAGGGACTAGCGGGAGGGACCGGGGAGCTGTTTTTT. Protein sequence: CASTRPKGLAGGTGELFF.

This clonotype was observed a few times. The rearrangement joins TRBV9 to TRBJ2-7, with D perhaps TRBD1 (5 bases). Germline V gene data show CDR1 as SGDLS and CDR2 as YYNGEE. V was trimmed by 1 base and J by 3 bases, leaving 17 bases between them. The CDR3 contains 16 residues. The CDR3 region has the DNA TGTGCCAGCAGCGTAACACCCGACAGTCACAACTACGAGCAGTACTTC. The encoded protein is CASSVTPDSHNYEQYF.

This clonotype was found a few times. This chain connects TRBV7-9 to TRBJ1-5; no clear D gene. Germline V CDR1 and CDR2: SEHNR, FQNEAQ (reference sequence). The ends were cut back, 0 bases at V and 7 bases at J, with 7 bases in the middle. The CDR3 extends over 13 amino acids. The CDR3 is CASSLAAEQPQHF. In DNA, the CDR3 is TGTGCCAGCAGCTTAGCGGCAGAGCAGCCCCAGCATTTT.

The chain joins TRBV4-1 to TRBJ2-1, with TRBD1 identical over 9 bases. After removal of 1 base from V and 6 bases from J, the junction contained 7 bases not matched to a gene. CDR3 length: 16 amino acids. Germline V gene sequence: CDR1 MGHRA, CDR2 YSYEKL. The chain's CDR3 is CASSQVWTGVPNEQFF. Written as DNA, the CDR3 is TGCGCCAGCAGCCAAGTTTGGACAGGGGTCCCCAATGAGCAGTTCTTC.

In its sample, this clonotype was seen many times. The J gene is TRBJ2-1, the V gene TRBV7-2; 9 positions match TRBD1. Germline V lookup: CDR1 SGHTA, CDR2 FQGNSA. The V and J ends lost 5 bases and 2 bases, in that order; junction bases with no gene match: 7. This CDR3 contains 16 residues. DNA for the CDR3: TGTGCCAGCAGCCCCACCGGGACAGGGACCTACAATGAGCAGTTCTTC. Its translation is CASSPTGTGTYNEQFF. Filled out from reference TRBV7-2 and TRBJ2-1, the complete variable domain reads GAGVSQSPSNKVTEKGKDVELRCDPISGHTALYWYRQSLGQGLEFLIYFQGNSAPDKSGLPSDRFSAERTGGSVSTLTIQRTQQEDSAVYLCASSPTGTGTYNEQFFGPGTRLTVL.

This clonotype was counted between two and nine times. V usage is TRBV5-1 and J usage is TRBJ2-2; D is unclear. Germline V lookup: CDR1 SGHRS, CDR2 YFSETQ. This CDR3 has 14 amino acids. Trimming cost V 0 bases and J 1 base, with 4 bases left between them. CDR3 amino acids: CASSLVQNTGELFF. CDR3 sequence (DNA): TGCGCCAGCAGCTTGGTACAGAACACCGGGGAGCTGTTTTTT.

This clonotype occurred a few times. CDR3 sequence: CASSYAIQGFGTQYF. DNA of the CDR3: TGTGCCAGTAGTTACGCCATACAGGGTTTCGGTACGCAGTATTTT. The chain uses TRBV19 and TRBJ2-3, with TRBD1 as a possible D gene (6 bases). The V and J ends lost 5 bases and 8 bases respectively, with 20 bases between them. The CDR3 contains 15 residues. Looked up from germline, CDR1 is LNHDA and CDR2 is SQIVND (reference sequence).

This clonotype has at least ten counts. This chain joins TRBV7-8 and TRBJ2-3, with a weak D call TRBD1 (6 bases). Between the trimmed V and J ends, which lost 5 bases and 1 base, there was a span of 13 bases. CDR1 and CDR2 from the germline V gene are SGHVS and FQNEAQ. There are 15 residues in the CDR3. DNA for the CDR3: TGTGCCAGCAGCAGAAACAGGGTCGGCACAGATACGCAGTATTTT. It translates to CASSRNRVGTDTQYF. Full variable domain (outside the CDR3, taken from reference TRBV7-8 and TRBJ2-3): GAGVSQSPRYKVAKRGQDVALRCDPISGHVSLFWYQQALGQGPEFLTYFQNEAQLDKSGLPSDRFFAERPEGSVSTLKIQRTQQEDSAVYLCASSRNRVGTDTQYFGPGTRLTVL.

This clonotype was seen ten or more times. V is TRBV2 and J is TRBJ2-6; D uncertain. The CDR3 covers 15 residues. Germline V gene data show CDR1 as SNHLY and CDR2 as FYNNEI. With 4 bases removed from V and 0 bases from J, the gap between germline ends came to 7 bases. CDR3 sequence: CASSGGFSGANVLTF. DNA of the CDR3: TGTGCCAGCAGTGGTGGCTTCTCTGGGGCCAACGTCCTGACTTTC.

The table lists this clonotype with many counts. The chain carries TRBV12-3 or TRBV12-4 and TRBJ1-5; D possibly corresponds to TRBD1 (6 bases). Trimming removed 5 bases at V and 3 bases at J, with 11 bases between. The CDR3 totals 14 residues. In DNA, the CDR3 is TGTGCCAGCAGTATGACAGGCTCCAATCAGCCCCAGCATTTT. Its protein is CASSMTGSNQPQHF.

In its sample, this clonotype was seen many times. The gene calls are TRBV7-2 and TRBJ2-6, with D unresolved. Trimming stripped 5 bases from V and 0 bases from J, with 8 bases between. From germline, CDR1 is SGHTA and CDR2 FQGNSA. CDR3 length equals 15 residues. The DNA for the CDR3 is TGTGCCAGCAGCCTAAGACACTCTGGGGCCAACGTCCTGACTTTC. It yields the protein CASSLRHSGANVLTF.